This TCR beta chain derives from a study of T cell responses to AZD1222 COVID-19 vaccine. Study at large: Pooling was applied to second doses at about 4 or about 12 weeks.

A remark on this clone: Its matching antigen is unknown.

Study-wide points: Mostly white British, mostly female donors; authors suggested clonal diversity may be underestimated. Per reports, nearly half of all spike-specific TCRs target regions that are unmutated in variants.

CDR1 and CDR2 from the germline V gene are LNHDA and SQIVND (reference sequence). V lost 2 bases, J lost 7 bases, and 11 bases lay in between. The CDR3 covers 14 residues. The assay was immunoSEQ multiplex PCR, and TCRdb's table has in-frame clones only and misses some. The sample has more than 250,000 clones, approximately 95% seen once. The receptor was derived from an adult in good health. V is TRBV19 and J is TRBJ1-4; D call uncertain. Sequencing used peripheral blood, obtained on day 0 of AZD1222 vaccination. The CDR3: CASSIWTTPEKLFF. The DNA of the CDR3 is TGTGCCAGTAGTATATGGACGACTCCTGAAAAACTGTTTTTT.